Listed below are T cell receptor beta chains from one sample, sequenced in a study of blood T cell repertoires in COVID-19. Clones were sequenced by immunoSEQ multiplex PCR, and TCRdb holds only the in-frame ones, with some missing. The data show about 370,000 clones, 80% to 95% seen once. Source material: PBMCs or T cells enriched from blood (not recorded which). These receptors all stem from a woman aged 40-49 years who had been exposed to COVID-19. Both conserved end residues are part of each CDR3. The D gene is left open where the match is weak. Rows may omit the clone size; those that give it use once, few, many or a size class.

D gene: -; clone size: once; V gene: TRBV13; J gene: TRBJ1-1; CDR3 DNA: TGTGCCAGCAGCGATGGCAGGAACACTGAAGCTTTCTTT; CDR3 protein: CASSDGRNTEAFF
D gene: TRBD2; clone size: -; V gene: TRBV4-3; J gene: TRBJ2-2; CDR3 DNA: TGCGCCAGCAGCCAAGATGGTTTTGGGGGGGACGGGGAGCTGTTTTTT; CDR3 protein: CASSQDGFGGDGELFF
D gene: -; clone size: -; V gene: TRBV7-8; J gene: TRBJ2-1; CDR3 DNA: TGTGCCAGCAGCCCTAAAAATGAGCAGTTCTTC; CDR3 protein: CASSPKNEQFF
D gene: -; clone size: -; V gene: TRBV14; J gene: TRBJ1-2; CDR3 DNA: TGTGCCAGCAGCCAGGGCGCTAACTATGGCTACACCTTC; CDR3 protein: CASSQGANYGYTF
D gene: -; clone size: -; V gene: TRBV12-3/TRBV12-4; J gene: TRBJ1-2; CDR3 DNA: TGTGCCACCGGTACTAACTATGGCTACACCTTC; CDR3 protein: CATGTNYGYTF
D gene: TRBD1; clone size: -; V gene: TRBV25-1; J gene: TRBJ1-2; CDR3 DNA: TGTGCCAGCAGGCCGGGACAGGGGGTAAATGGCTACACCTTC; CDR3 protein: CASRPGQGVNGYTF
D gene: TRBD2; clone size: -; V gene: TRBV12-5; J gene: TRBJ2-7; CDR3 DNA: TGTGCTAGTGGTCTACGAGCGGGGGGGCAATACGAGCAGTACTTC; CDR3 protein: CASGLRAGGQYEQYF
D gene: -; clone size: -; V gene: TRBV2; J gene: TRBJ2-1; CDR3 DNA: TGTGCCAGCAGTGAGGGTCTAGCGCGTTACAATGAGCAGTTCTTC; CDR3 protein: CASSEGLARYNEQFF
D gene: TRBD1; clone size: -; V gene: TRBV7-3; J gene: TRBJ1-6; CDR3 DNA: TGTGCCAGCAGCTTAACCGGACAGGGGGGGACACCCCTCCACTTT; CDR3 protein: CASSLTGQGGTPLHF
D gene: TRBD1; clone size: -; V gene: TRBV19; J gene: TRBJ1-1; CDR3 DNA: TGTGCCAGTACCGTACAGGGGGTTAACACTGAAGCTTTCTTT; CDR3 protein: CASTVQGVNTEAFF
D gene: TRBD1; clone size: -; V gene: TRBV5-1; J gene: TRBJ1-4; CDR3 DNA: TGCGCCAGCAGCTTGGGGCAGGGGGCTGAAAAACTGTTTTTT; CDR3 protein: CASSLGQGAEKLFF
D gene: TRBD1; clone size: once; V gene: TRBV7-2; J gene: TRBJ1-1; CDR3 DNA: TGTGCCAGCAGCCGGTTGACAGGGATCACTGAAGCTTTCTTT; CDR3 protein: CASSRLTGITEAFF
D gene: TRBD1; clone size: once; V gene: TRBV29-1; J gene: TRBJ2-1; CDR3 DNA: TGCAGCGCCGGAGGGACAGGGCTCTCCTACAATGAGCAGTTCTTC; CDR3 protein: CSAGGTGLSYNEQFF
D gene: -; clone size: -; V gene: TRBV15; J gene: TRBJ1-5; CDR3 DNA: TGTGCCACCAGCAGAGGAGGGCCAGGAGATCAGCCCCAGCATTTT; CDR3 protein: CATSRGGPGDQPQHF
D gene: -; clone size: -; V gene: TRBV19; J gene: TRBJ1-6; CDR3 DNA: TGTGCCAGTAGTCCAAGACAGAGCCGTCCCCTCCACTTT; CDR3 protein: CASSPRQSRPLHF
D gene: TRBD2; clone size: -; V gene: TRBV18; J gene: TRBJ2-3; CDR3 DNA: TGTGCCAGCTCACCAACAAGCGGGAACACAGATACGCAGTATTTT; CDR3 protein: CASSPTSGNTDTQYF
D gene: TRBD1; clone size: once; V gene: TRBV9; J gene: TRBJ2-1; CDR3 DNA: TGTGCCAGCAGCCCCGGGACAGGGATGTACAATGAGCAGTTCTTC; CDR3 protein: CASSPGTGMYNEQFF
D gene: TRBD1; clone size: -; V gene: TRBV18; J gene: TRBJ1-2; CDR3 DNA: TGTGCCAGCTCCCAAGGGACAGGGGCCTATGGCTACACCTTC; CDR3 protein: CASSQGTGAYGYTF
D gene: TRBD1; clone size: -; V gene: TRBV11-3; J gene: TRBJ1-5; CDR3 DNA: TGTGCCAGCGCACTAACAGGGGCGGAGAGTCAGCCCCAGCATTTT; CDR3 protein: CASALTGAESQPQHF
D gene: TRBD2; clone size: -; V gene: TRBV7-8; J gene: TRBJ2-1; CDR3 DNA: TGTGCGGCGGGAGGGATCAATGAGCAGTTCTTC; CDR3 protein: CAAGGINEQFF
D gene: TRBD1; clone size: -; V gene: TRBV12-3/TRBV12-4; J gene: TRBJ2-1; CDR3 DNA: TGTGCCAGCCGGACAGGGGGCAATGAGCAGTTCTTC; CDR3 protein: CASRTGGNEQFF
D gene: TRBD1; clone size: -; V gene: TRBV6-6; J gene: TRBJ1-5; CDR3 DNA: TGTGCCAGCAGTTACCTTCGGACAGGGCAGCCCCAGCATTTT; CDR3 protein: CASSYLRTGQPQHF
D gene: -; clone size: once; V gene: TRBV19; J gene: TRBJ1-5; CDR3 DNA: TGTGCCAGTACCCCCTTTCAGGGGCGAGGGGGTCAGCCCCAGCATTTT; CDR3 protein: CASTPFQGRGGQPQHF
D gene: -; clone size: -; V gene: TRBV2; J gene: TRBJ1-1; CDR3 DNA: TGTGCCAGCAGACCGGGACTCTTTGAAGCTTTCTTT; CDR3 protein: CASRPGLFEAFF
D gene: TRBD2; clone size: -; V gene: TRBV5-4; J gene: TRBJ2-5; CDR3 DNA: TGTGCCAGCAGCAAAGGACTAGCACCGGAGACCCAGTACTTC; CDR3 protein: CASSKGLAPETQYF
D gene: TRBD2; clone size: -; V gene: TRBV7-2; J gene: TRBJ2-7; CDR3 DNA: TGTGCCAGCAGCTTAATAGCGGGAGTGAACGAGCAGTACTTC; CDR3 protein: CASSLIAGVNEQYF
D gene: -; clone size: -; V gene: TRBV12-5; J gene: TRBJ1-1; CDR3 DNA: TGTGCTAGTGGTTTCCATACAGGTAACACTGAAGCTTTCTTT; CDR3 protein: CASGFHTGNTEAFF
D gene: -; clone size: -; V gene: TRBV5-1; J gene: TRBJ1-5; CDR3 DNA: TGCGCCAGCAGCTTGACGGGGGAGCCCCAGCATTTT; CDR3 protein: CASSLTGEPQHF
D gene: -; clone size: -; V gene: TRBV5-1; J gene: TRBJ1-1; CDR3 DNA: TGCGCCAGCAGCTTATTATCGAACACTGAAGCTTTCTTT; CDR3 protein: CASSLLSNTEAFF
D gene: -; clone size: -; V gene: TRBV6-5; J gene: TRBJ1-2; CDR3 DNA: TGTGCCAGCAGTTACTCGTCGACAGGAGACTATGGCTACACCTTC; CDR3 protein: CASSYSSTGDYGYTF
D gene: TRBD1; clone size: -; V gene: TRBV5-1; J gene: TRBJ2-7; CDR3 DNA: TGCGCCAGCAGCTTCGCCGGGGACAGTGACGAGCAGTACTTC; CDR3 protein: CASSFAGDSDEQYF
D gene: -; clone size: -; V gene: TRBV5-6; J gene: TRBJ2-7; CDR3 DNA: TGTGCCAGCAGCCACGACAGGAGGTCCCCCCACTTC; CDR3 protein: CASSHDRRSPHF
D gene: TRBD1; clone size: -; V gene: TRBV2; J gene: TRBJ1-1; CDR3 DNA: TGTGCCAGCAGGGACCGACAGGGTATAAACACTGAAGCTTTCTTT; CDR3 protein: CASRDRQGINTEAFF
D gene: -; clone size: -; V gene: TRBV7-2; J gene: TRBJ1-2; CDR3 DNA: TGTGCCAGCAGCTTAGGTTACAGGGAAGGATACGGCTACACCTTC; CDR3 protein: CASSLGYREGYGYTF
D gene: -; clone size: -; V gene: TRBV3-1/TRBV3-2; J gene: TRBJ2-7; CDR3 DNA: TGTGCCAGCAGCCCGAACCTCGGAGGTATTAAGGACGAGCAGTACTTC; CDR3 protein: CASSPNLGGIKDEQYF
D gene: -; clone size: -; V gene: TRBV5-1; J gene: TRBJ1-3; CDR3 DNA: TGCGCCAGCAGCGACAGTCTCTCTGGAAACACCATATATTTT; CDR3 protein: CASSDSLSGNTIYF
D gene: -; clone size: -; V gene: TRBV6-5; J gene: TRBJ2-1; CDR3 DNA: TGTGCCAGCAGTTACCGCCCCGTGGCAGAGCAGTTCTTC; CDR3 protein: CASSYRPVAEQFF
D gene: -; clone size: once; V gene: TRBV27; J gene: TRBJ1-5; CDR3 DNA: TGTGCCAGCAGTTTGACAGCTCGCCATCAGCCCCAGCATTTT; CDR3 protein: CASSLTARHQPQHF
D gene: TRBD1; clone size: -; V gene: TRBV18; J gene: TRBJ1-5; CDR3 DNA: TGTGCCAGCTCCCGACAGGGGGGCAGTCAGCCCCAGCATTTT; CDR3 protein: CASSRQGGSQPQHF
D gene: TRBD1; clone size: -; V gene: TRBV29-1; J gene: TRBJ1-2; CDR3 DNA: TGCAGCGTTCCGGATTCGACAGGGCTGTATGGCTACACCTTC; CDR3 protein: CSVPDSTGLYGYTF
D gene: -; clone size: -; V gene: TRBV24-1; J gene: TRBJ2-1; CDR3 DNA: TGTGCCACCAGTGACCCTAGTGGGCGGCAGGGCAATGAGCAGTTCTTC; CDR3 protein: CATSDPSGRQGNEQFF
D gene: -; clone size: -; V gene: TRBV7-2; J gene: TRBJ1-5; CDR3 DNA: TGTGCCAGCAGCAGAACAGGGTTTCAGCCCCAGCATTTT; CDR3 protein: CASSRTGFQPQHF
D gene: TRBD1; clone size: -; V gene: TRBV12-5; J gene: TRBJ1-1; CDR3 DNA: TGTGCTAGTGGTTTGCCACAGGGGGAGGCTTTCTTT; CDR3 protein: CASGLPQGEAFF
D gene: -; clone size: once; V gene: TRBV5-6; J gene: TRBJ1-2; CDR3 DNA: TGTGCCAGCAGCTTACCCAGGGAACTGCATGGCTACACCTTC; CDR3 protein: CASSLPRELHGYTF
D gene: TRBD1; clone size: -; V gene: TRBV7-2; J gene: TRBJ1-2; CDR3 DNA: TGTGCCAGCAGCTTCCCGGACAGGGGGAACTATGGCTACACCTTC; CDR3 protein: CASSFPDRGNYGYTF
D gene: TRBD1; clone size: -; V gene: TRBV30; J gene: TRBJ2-3; CDR3 DNA: TGTGCGAGGGGGCGTCAAGATACGCAGTATTTT; CDR3 protein: CARGRQDTQYF
D gene: -; clone size: -; V gene: TRBV29-1; J gene: TRBJ1-1; CDR3 DNA: TGCAGCGTTGAAACTCGGGGGTTAGAAGCTTTCTTT; CDR3 protein: CSVETRGLEAFF
D gene: -; clone size: -; V gene: TRBV28; J gene: TRBJ1-2; CDR3 DNA: TGTGCCAGCAGTAACGGTCCCAGCGTTTATGGCTACACCTTC; CDR3 protein: CASSNGPSVYGYTF
D gene: -; clone size: -; V gene: TRBV9; J gene: TRBJ1-6; CDR3 DNA: TGTGCCAGCAGCATAAGCCCAGGGTTAAATTCACCCCTCCACTTT; CDR3 protein: CASSISPGLNSPLHF
D gene: TRBD2; clone size: -; V gene: TRBV19; J gene: TRBJ2-1; CDR3 DNA: TGTGCCAGTACTGTACTAGCGGGGCCGTACAATGAGCAGTTCTTC; CDR3 protein: CASTVLAGPYNEQFF
D gene: TRBD1; clone size: -; V gene: TRBV7-3; J gene: TRBJ1-4; CDR3 DNA: TGTGCCAGCAGCTTGACAGGGGCAACTAATGAAAAACTGTTTTTT; CDR3 protein: CASSLTGATNEKLFF
D gene: -; clone size: -; V gene: TRBV29-1; J gene: TRBJ1-1; CDR3 DNA: TGCAGCACCTCAGACAGGCTGAACACTGAAGCTTTCTTT; CDR3 protein: CSTSDRLNTEAFF
D gene: -; clone size: -; V gene: TRBV9; J gene: TRBJ2-1; CDR3 DNA: TGTGCCAGCAGCGTAGGGCTCCACTCGAGCGGTACCCCCGTGGGTGAGCAGTTCTTC; CDR3 protein: CASSVGLHSSGTPVGEQFF